This is a list of T cell receptor beta chains from one sample in a study of T cells after yellow fever vaccination. TCRdb processed the 5' RACE reads anew with MiXCR; each CDR3 protein has one entry. The sample has about 340,000 distinct CDR3 sequences, more than 8.5% seen once. The source material was PBMCs, sampled on the day of the first yellow fever vaccination. The receptors originated from a man aged 18-30 years who received the YFV17D yellow fever vaccine. CDR3s leave out the opening cysteine and the closing phenylalanine or tryptophan.

TRBJ2-3	TRBV5-1	ASSLWIRTDTQY
TRBJ2-1	TRBV4-2	ASSPITRTSSYNEQF
TRBJ2-5	TRBV18	ASSPGPDYRAETQY
TRBJ1-5	TRBV20-1	SAGTEPQPQH
TRBJ2-3	TRBV9	ASSGTTYSTDTQY
TRBJ1-2	TRBV7-2	ANGYQGGDYGYT
TRBJ1-6	TRBV10-3	AISGTGAFSPLH
TRBJ1-2	TRBV27	ASSFHWVNQGDYGYT
TRBJ2-3	TRBV10-3	AISESRTRGSDTQY
TRBJ2-2	TRBV5-5	ASSPLDRVNTGELF
TRBJ2-6	TRBV5-1	ASSLPQGGANVLT
TRBJ1-5	TRBV4-1	ASSLAWGGNQPQH
TRBJ1-5	TRBV9	ASSEGQGANQPQH
TRBJ2-7	TRBV6-1	ASTGRLAGGRYEQY
TRBJ2-5	TRBV20-1	SASRGAETQY
TRBJ2-3	TRBV6-2/TRBV6-3	ASSYPSGTTDTQY
TRBJ2-7	TRBV5-1	ASRTRDKTYEQY
TRBJ1-2	TRBV11-2	ASSTTINYGYT
TRBJ1-1	TRBV5-1	ASSLTRGAEAF
TRBJ2-5	TRBV11-2	ASSPGVQEETQY
TRBJ2-7	TRBV15	ATSRPDIYEQY